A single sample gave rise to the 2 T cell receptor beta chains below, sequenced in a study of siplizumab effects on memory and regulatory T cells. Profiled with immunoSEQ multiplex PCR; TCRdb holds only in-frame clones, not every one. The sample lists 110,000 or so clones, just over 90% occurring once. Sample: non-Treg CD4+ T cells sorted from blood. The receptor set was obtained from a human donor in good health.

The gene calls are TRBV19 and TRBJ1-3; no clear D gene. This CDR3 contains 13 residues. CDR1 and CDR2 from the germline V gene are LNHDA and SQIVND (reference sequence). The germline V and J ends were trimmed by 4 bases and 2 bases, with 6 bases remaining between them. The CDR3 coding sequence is TGTGCCAGTAGTAGAGGGCCTGGAAACACCATATATTTT. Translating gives CASSRGPGNTIYF.

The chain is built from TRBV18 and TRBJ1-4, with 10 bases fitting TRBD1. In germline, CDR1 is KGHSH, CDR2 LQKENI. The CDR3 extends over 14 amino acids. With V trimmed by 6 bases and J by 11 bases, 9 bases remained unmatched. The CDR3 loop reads CASSPGTGDGKLFF. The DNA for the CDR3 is TGTGCCAGCTCTCCCGGGACAGGGGACGGGAAACTGTTTTTT.